A single sample gave rise to the 31 T cell receptor beta chains below, sequenced in a study of identical twins. TCRdb ran MiXCR on the 5' RACE reads and lists one entry per CDR3 protein. The sample yields about 530,000 distinct CDR3 sequences, about a fifth seen once. The same specimen was also included in a second study, on yellow fever vaccine responses in identical twins.

Sequencing was carried out using CD4+ T cells sorted from blood. These TCRs come from a woman aged 18-35 years in good health.

A few counts support this clonotype. The genes are TRBV9 and TRBJ2-1; TRBD2 matches at 12 bases. V lost 3 bases, J lost 6 bases, and 10 bases stayed unmatched. The CDR3 has 17 amino acids. CDR1 and CDR2 from the germline V gene are SGDLS and YYNGEE. The CDR3, as DNA: TGTGCCAGCAGCGCTAATTTTGGGACTAGCGGGCGCAATGAGCAGTTCTTC. This gives the protein CASSANFGTSGRNEQFF.

This clonotype was counted a few times. The gene calls are TRBV2 and TRBJ2-2; the D gene is possibly TRBD1 (5 bases). V was trimmed by 4 bases and J by 6 bases, leaving 9 bases between them. The CDR3 totals 13 residues. Germline CDR1 is SNHLY and CDR2 is FYNNEI. This CDR3 is CASSGRVSGELFF. CDR3 DNA sequence: TGTGCCAGCAGTGGCAGGGTCTCCGGGGAGCTGTTTTTT.

The gene calls are TRBV29-1 and TRBJ2-2; TRBD1 or TRBD2 may be the D gene (6 bases each). V gave up 1 base and J gave up 5 bases, with 11 bases separating them. CDR1 SQVTM and CDR2 ANQGSEA come from the germline V gene. This CDR3 has 14 amino acids. The CDR3 DNA reads as TGCAGCGTTGAAGGGCAGGGGAGGACCGGGGAGCTGTTTTTT. Translating gives CSVEGQGRTGELFF.

The rearrangement uses TRBV2 and TRBJ2-7; 8 nucleotides line up with TRBD1. Looked up from germline, CDR1 is SNHLY and CDR2 is FYNNEI. The CDR3 contains 15 residues. The trim removed 4 bases at V and 2 bases at J, leaving 7 bases unmatched. The CDR3 protein is CASSASSRGPYEQYF. In DNA, the CDR3 is TGTGCCAGCAGTGCTTCCTCCAGGGGGCCCTACGAGCAGTACTTC.

The chain employs TRBV7-9 and TRBJ2-1; TRBD1 matches at 7 bases. J gave up 4 bases and V 3 bases, and 6 bases lay outside the gene matches. The CDR3 is 15 amino acids. Germline CDR1 reads SEHNR; CDR2 reads FQNEAQ (reference sequence). The CDR3 protein is CASSFRDSAYNEQFF. The CDR3 DNA sequence: TGTGCCAGCAGCTTCCGGGACAGTGCATACAATGAGCAGTTCTTC.

This clonotype was detected a few times. The J gene is TRBJ2-1, the V gene TRBV29-1, with a weak D call TRBD2 (5 bases). The CDR3 contains 11 residues. Germline V gene lookup returns CDR1 SQVTM and CDR2 ANQGSEA. V shed 5 bases and J shed 6 bases, with 8 bases lying between them. The CDR3 DNA sequence: TGCAGCGTTAAACGGGGCAATGAGCAGTTCTTC. Its translation is CSVKRGNEQFF.

A few counts support this clonotype. The rearrangement links TRBV5-8 to TRBJ1-1; D not resolved. V was cut by 2 bases and J by 6 bases, with 2 bases left in between. This CDR3 comprises 10 residues. The germline V gene encodes CDR1 SGHTS and CDR2 YDEGEE. The CDR3 loop is CASSFAEAFF. The CDR3 DNA follows: TGTGCCAGCAGCTTCGCTGAAGCTTTCTTT. Full variable domain (missing parts from reference TRBV5-8 and TRBJ1-1): EAGVTQSPTHLIKTRGQQATLRCSPISGHTSVYWYQQALGLGLQFLLWYDEGEERNRGNFPPRFSGRQFPNYSSELNVNALELEDSALYLCASSFAEAFFGQGTRLTVV.

The rearrangement uses TRBV6-1 and TRBJ2-1, with 13 bases lining up with TRBD2. The V gene's germline CDR1 is MNHNS and CDR2 SASEGT. This CDR3 comprises 16 residues. V lost 6 bases and J lost 7; bases outside the gene matches: 9. In DNA form, the CDR3 reads TGTGCCAGCAGGCGGATACTAGCGGGAGGGCCGAATGAGCAGTTCTTC. Its translation: CASRRILAGGPNEQFF.

The chain couples TRBV20-1 to TRBJ2-3; 8 bases align to TRBD2. CDR1 and CDR2 from the germline V gene are DFQATT and SNEGSKA (reference sequence). After removal of 3 bases from V and 0 bases from J, the junction contained 8 bases not matched to a gene. This CDR3 region has 16 residues. DNA for the CDR3: TGCAGTGCTAGTGTAATAGCGGGAACTAGCACAGATACGCAGTATTTT. It is translated as CSASVIAGTSTDTQYF.

The V gene is TRBV3-1, the J gene TRBJ2-3, with 9 bases lining up with TRBD2. CDR3 length: 16 amino acids. Germline V gives CDR1 LGHDT, CDR2 YNNKEL (reference sequence). After removal of 4 bases from V and 2 bases from J, the junction contained 7 bases not matched to a gene. The CDR3: CASSLRLAELTDTQYF. Here the CDR3 DNA reads TGTGCCAGCAGCCTTAGACTAGCGGAGCTCACAGATACGCAGTATTTT.

The chain couples TRBV12-3 or TRBV12-4 to TRBJ2-5; perhaps TRBD2 as D (6 bases). CDR3 length: 16 amino acids. V lost 1 base, J lost 2 bases, and 14 bases lay in between. The CDR3 sequence is CASSLEATSRQETQYF. DNA of the CDR3: TGTGCCAGCAGTTTAGAGGCGACTAGTAGGCAAGAGACCCAGTACTTC.

This clonotype was detected a few times. The chain is built from TRBV11-2 and TRBJ1-1; possibly TRBD1 for D (6 bases). V was shortened by 1 base and J by 0 bases, with 15 bases between the two germline ends. CDR3 size: 17 residues. Germline V gene sequence: CDR1 SGHAT, CDR2 FQNNGV. The CDR3 DNA follows: TGTGCCAGCAGCTTAGGTGAGAACAGGGTCATGAACACTGAAGCTTTCTTT. Its protein is CASSLGENRVMNTEAFF.

The chain recombines TRBV5-1 with TRBJ2-1, with TRBD2 identical over 8 bases. The V gene end was trimmed by 4 bases and the J gene end by 8 bases; junction bases not matched to a gene: 8. The germline CDR1 and CDR2 sequences are SGHRS and YFSETQ. This CDR3 region has 14 residues. The CDR3 DNA sequence: TGCGCCAGCAGCAAAACTAGCGGATACGATGAGCAGTTCTTC. Its translation is CASSKTSGYDEQFF. Filled out from reference TRBV5-1 and TRBJ2-1, the complete variable domain reads KAGVTQTPRYLIKTRGQQVTLSCSPISGHRSVSWYQQTPGQGLQFLFEYFSETQRNKGNFPGRFSGRQFSNSRSEMNVSTLELGDSALYLCASSKTSGYDEQFFGPGTRLTVL.

The CDR3 protein is CASSPAGRENGEQYF. CDR3 in DNA: TGTGCCAGCAGCCCCGCTGGCCGGGAGAATGGCGAGCAGTACTTC. The chain carries TRBV11-3 and TRBJ2-7; a possible D gene is TRBD2 (6 bases). This CDR3 comprises 15 residues. The germline V and J ends were trimmed by 5 bases and 6 bases, with 20 bases remaining between them. From germline, CDR1 is SGHNT and CDR2 YENEEA. The full variable domain, rest sourced from reference TRBV11-3 and TRBJ2-7, is EAGVVQSPRYKIIEKKQPVAFWCNPISGHNTLYWYLQNLGQGPELLIRYENEEAVDDSQLPKDRFSAERLKGVDSTLKIQPAELGDSAVYLCASSPAGRENGEQYFGPGTRLTVT.

This clonotype was seen a handful of times. The genes are TRBV5-1 and TRBJ2-1, with a possible D match to TRBD1 (6 bases). Between the trimmed V and J ends, which lost 5 bases and 9 bases, there was a span of 27 bases. This CDR3 has 17 amino acids. The germline V gene encodes CDR1 SGHRS and CDR2 YFSETQ. The chain's CDR3 is CASRPDPGARGMGEQFF. Here the CDR3 DNA reads TGCGCCAGCAGACCCGACCCAGGGGCACGTGGTATGGGTGAGCAGTTCTTC.

This clonotype was counted only a few times. The chain is built from TRBV10-3 and TRBJ2-1, with TRBD2 identical over 11 bases. Per the germline V gene, CDR1 is ENHRY and CDR2 is SYGVKD. The CDR3 sequence is 15 residues long. V lost 5 bases to trimming and J lost 6 bases; unmatched junction nucleotides: 6. The CDR3, as DNA: TGTGCCATCAGTTCAACTAGCGGGAGAGTCAATGAGCAGTTCTTC. It codes for CAISSTSGRVNEQFF.

This chain links TRBV10-3 with TRBJ2-5; TRBD2 might be the D (5 bases). There are 14 residues in the CDR3. V was pared by 0 bases and J by 2 bases, with 7 bases between. Germline V lookup: CDR1 ENHRY, CDR2 SYGVKD. This CDR3 is CAISESLGQETQYF. DNA of the CDR3: TGTGCCATCAGTGAGTCACTAGGACAAGAGACCCAGTACTTC.

The chain carries TRBV7-2 and TRBJ2-5; TRBD2 might be the D (5 bases). This CDR3 contains 13 residues. Germline V CDR1 and CDR2: SGHTA, FQGNSA. V was trimmed by 2 bases and J by 5 bases, leaving 9 bases between them. The CDR3 DNA reads as TGTGCCAGCAGCTTATGGGAGAGTGAGACCCAGTACTTC. This sequence encodes CASSLWESETQYF.

The chain has TRBV6-1 and TRBJ2-2; TRBD2 aligns across 12 bases. CDR1 is MNHNS, CDR2 SASEGT, per germline. V was pared by 6 bases and J by 7 bases, with 9 bases of the junction left unmatched. The CDR3 consists of 16 residues. CDR3 in DNA: TGTGCCAGCAGGGGGCTAGCGGGAGGGCCGGGCGGGGAGCTGTTTTTT. This encodes CASRGLAGGPGGELFF.

The gene calls are TRBV13 and TRBJ1-1, with D unresolved. The CDR3 consists of 12 residues. Trimming removed 2 bases at V and 7 bases at J, with 8 bases between. Germline lookup yields CDR1 PRHDT and CDR2 FYEKMQ (reference sequence). The chain's CDR3 is CASSLMAGEAFF. The CDR3 region has the DNA TGTGCCAGCAGCTTAATGGCGGGTGAAGCTTTCTTT.

CDR3 in DNA: TGTGCCATCAGTCAGGGGGCGAAAGAGACCCAGTACTTC. Protein product: CAISQGAKETQYF. The chain uses TRBV10-3 and TRBJ2-5; 8 positions match TRBD1. CDR3 length: 13 residues. Per germline, CDR1 ENHRY and CDR2 SYGVKD. With 5 bases clipped from V and 3 bases from J, the junction kept 2 bases outside the gene matches.

This clonotype showed up just a few times. This chain links TRBV10-3 with TRBJ2-1; 9 bases line up with TRBD2. Germline CDR1 ENHRY, CDR2 SYGVKD. V lost 6 bases and J lost 15; bases outside the gene matches: 9. This CDR3 has 12 residues. CDR3 sequence (DNA): TGTGCCATCAGGGAAACGGGACTAGCCCCGTTCTTC. Protein sequence: CAIRETGLAPFF.

This clonotype occurred a few times. This sequence joins TRBV11-2 and TRBJ2-1; the match to TRBD2 covers 7 bases. The CDR3 is 17 residues long. The V gene's germline CDR1 is SGHAT and CDR2 FQNNGV. J lost 5 bases, V lost 1 base, and 11 bases had no gene match. The CDR3 reads CASSLAPRGSGDNEQFF. The CDR3 coding sequence is TGTGCCAGCAGCTTAGCTCCCCGCGGGAGTGGGGACAATGAGCAGTTCTTC. Supplemented by reference TRBV11-2 and TRBJ2-1, the full variable domain reads EAGVAQSPRYKIIEKRQSVAFWCNPISGHATLYWYQQILGQGPKLLIQFQNNGVVDDSQLPKDRFSAERLKGVDSTLKIQPAKLEDSAVYLCASSLAPRGSGDNEQFFGPGTRLTVL.

This clonotype occurred a few times. In DNA, the CDR3 is TGTGCCACCAGCCCTTTCGGTACAGGGGCTAACAATGAGCAGTTCTTC. Its protein product is CATSPFGTGANNEQFF. J is TRBJ2-1 and V is TRBV24-1, with TRBD1 matching over 7 bases. Germline values: CDR1 KGHDR, CDR2 SFDVKD. J lost 5 bases, V lost 7 bases, and 13 bases had no gene match. This CDR3 comprises 16 residues.

This clonotype was counted only a few times. The CDR3 DNA reads TGCAGTGCTAGAGACGCGCGTTTAGCCAAAAACATTCAGTACTTC. This translates into CSARDARLAKNIQYF. The chain couples TRBV20-1 to TRBJ2-4; D ambiguous. Trimming took off 0 bases at V and 0 bases at J, with 9 bases between the two ends. The length of the CDR3 is 15 residues. The V gene's germline CDR1 is DFQATT and CDR2 SNEGSKA (reference sequence).

This clonotype occurred a few times. CDR3 region: CAISERADRAYEQYF. CDR3 in DNA: TGTGCCATCAGTGAACGGGCCGACCGGGCATACGAGCAGTACTTC. J is TRBJ2-7 and V is TRBV10-3; no reliable D call. V was pared by 3 bases and J by 4 bases, with 16 bases between. The V gene's germline CDR1 is ENHRY and CDR2 SYGVKD. The CDR3 is made up of 15 amino acids.

The CDR3 coding sequence is TGTGCCAGCAGTTTATCGCCGGTCCTAGCGGGGGGGTACAATGAGCAGTTCTTC. Translation: CASSLSPVLAGGYNEQFF. This chain joins TRBV27 and TRBJ2-1; 12 bases map to TRBD2. J gave up 4 bases and V 0 bases, and 7 bases lay outside the gene matches. The germline V gene has CDR1 MNHEY and CDR2 SMNVEV (reference sequence). This CDR3 comprises 18 residues.

This clonotype has only a few counts. The chain uses TRBV6-5 and TRBJ2-7, with 9 bases fitting TRBD1. CDR1 and CDR2 (germline): MNHEY, SVGAGI. This CDR3 is 15 amino acids long. The trim removed 2 bases at V and 2 bases at J, leaving 4 bases unmatched. CDR3 in amino acids: CASSYLGTGTYEQYV. CDR3 bases: TGTGCCAGCAGTTACCTTGGGACAGGGACCTACGAGCAGTACGTC.

The V call is TRBV10-2, the J call TRBJ2-1; 9 nucleotides align to TRBD1. This CDR3 contains 15 residues. Trimming at V came to 8 bases and at J to 6 bases, leaving 11 bases not matched to a gene. Germline CDR1 WSHSY, CDR2 SAAADI. CDR3 nucleotides: TGCGCCAGCGGTGGACAGGGGTCAATAGTCAATGAGCAGTTCTTC. This sequence encodes CASGGQGSIVNEQFF.

This chain uses TRBV20-1 with TRBJ1-5, with D tentatively TRBD1 (6 bases). V lost 3 bases to trimming and J lost 3 bases, with 12 bases between them. CDR1 DFQATT and CDR2 SNEGSKA come from the germline V gene (reference sequence). This CDR3 is 14 amino acids long. CDR3 sequence reads: CSASRGGANQPQHF. The CDR3 region has the DNA TGCAGTGCTAGCCGCGGGGGCGCCAATCAGCCCCAGCATTTT.

The genes are TRBV29-1 and TRBJ1-2; 7 bases map to TRBD1. The trim removed 1 base at V and 3 bases at J, leaving 14 bases unmatched. The CDR3 totals 17 residues. Germline values: CDR1 SQVTM, CDR2 ANQGSEA. The CDR3 DNA is TGCAGCGTTGAAGTCGATAGGGGGCCGCGCTTAGACTATGGCTACACCTTC. Protein product: CSVEVDRGPRLDYGYTF.